The text below deals with one T cell receptor beta chain. This clone has a single count. What antigen it recognizes has not been identified. No much larger clone is present one base from it, and per-base qualities are unavailable. Trimming takes 2 bases from V and 5 bases from J, and the germline ends sit 0 bases apart. The CDR3 has 10 amino acids, counting the end cysteine and phenylalanine. Of the read, only the CDR3 DNA is kept; its 30 bases are in frame from base 1. According to the germline V gene, CDR1 reads SGHTA and CDR2 reads FQGNSA. During the collection period, no infections or other immune events were recorded for the healthy donors. Blood repertoires from healthy donors were used as a training cohort for calibrating time-dependent variance in a beta-binomial model of differential abundance of T-cell clones. The training cohort included some ten healthy donors, of whom 3 were female and 7 were male. The donors were between roughly 29 and 70 years old, with an average age of approximately 45 years. Whole blood, obtained from a commercial supplier, was collected from each healthy donor at three time points spaced roughly 14 days apart. For immunosequencing, genomic DNA was extracted from unsorted whole blood.

This record belongs to a study of identifying expanded T cells in peripheral blood (dated by TCRdb to about 2019). Regarding the complete study: Four technical replicates, made by sequencing separate aliquots from the same pool of genomic DNA, were compared pairwise. On the study overall, not on this receptor specifically: In all healthy donors, the variance in clone template counts between samples taken 2 to 3 weeks apart rose significantly as total template count increased. The authors expected that over much longer intervals, such as months to years, biological variance in healthy repertoires might increase even further. Between technical replicates the binomial model flagged approximately 1.1 differentially abundant clones, whereas over about 2 weeks the binomial model flagged about 16.4 and over four weeks 19 to 20. Both the number of clones called differentially abundant and the false-positive rate were significantly reduced by the beta-binomial model across all healthy-donor time intervals.

TCRbeta CDR3 regions were profiled by bias-controlled multiplex PCR amplification of genomic DNA with the immunoSEQ Assay. In the authors' own workflow: To quantify the absolute abundance of each unique TCRbeta CDR3 region, the sequences were collapsed and filtered. Differential abundance was tested with two models: a binomial (Fisher-equivalent) model and a beta-binomial model that adds time-dependent variance fitted from healthy donors. Clones with fewer than 5 combined templates were removed, and differential abundance was called for clones with a Benjamini-Hochberg FDR below 0.01. In the beta-binomial model, variance was expressed as a function of the total template count across the two samples, in the form v = (b*log(k)+a)^2. The source is immuneACCESS, and TCRdb retained only in-frame sequences with V and J called. Part of the clones is not carried over; for the studies checked, unresolved V genes explain less than half of this, and the remainder is unexplained. V, J and clone size were drawn from that table, and D and trimming were deduced from the DNA. The sample table contains 50,000 or so clones; only one count was recorded for roughly nine tenths of them. The biggest ten clones account for about 3.8% of the sample.

The TCR originated in a person aged 18-70 years in good health. Sequencing input: blood. The sequence is built from TRBV7-2 and TRBJ1-2; the D gene lacks a confident call. DNA sequence: TGTGCCAGCAGCTTATATGGCTACACCTTC. It is translated as CASSLYGYTF.